One sample yielded the 24 T cell receptor beta chains listed below, sequenced in a study of regulatory T cells in long-lasting Graves disease. CDR3 regions were amplified by Arm-PCR using iRepertoire HTBI primers to build TCR beta libraries. TCRdb redid the calling of the multiplex PCR reads with MiXCR, one entry per CDR3 protein. Of a few hundred thousand distinct CDR3 sequences in the sample, about 15% are singletons; the top ten hold about 7.6%. As to time point: newly diagnosed GD, antithyroid drugs for less than 3 months. The TCR library was made from RNA that had been extracted from PBMCs in TRIzol. These data also featured in a second study, about T cells in Graves' hyperthyroidism and ophthalmopathy.

Source: peripheral blood mononuclear cells (PBMCs), taken at new diagnosis, from a patient treated with antithyroid drugs. All receptors come from a woman between 40 and 55 years old with Graves disease.

The table lists this clonotype with many counts. CDR3 residues: CASRRTELTGELFF. The CDR3 bases are TGTGCCAGCAGACGAACGGAACTCACCGGGGAGCTGTTTTTT. V gene TRBV6-1 combines with J gene TRBJ2-2; D not certain. Between the trimmed V and J ends, which lost 6 bases and 4 bases, there was a span of 12 bases. Germline CDR1 reads MNHNS; CDR2 reads SASEGT. This CDR3 contains 14 residues.

This clonotype was seen repeatedly, ten times or more. The chain links TRBV12-3 or TRBV12-4 to TRBJ1-2; 10 nucleotides match TRBD1. This CDR3 is built from 15 residues. The V gene end was trimmed by 3 bases and the J gene end by 3 bases; junction bases not matched to a gene: 4. The CDR3 is CASSLGQGMDYGYTF. The CDR3 nucleotides are TGTGCCAGCAGTTTGGGACAGGGGATGGACTATGGCTACACCTTC.

On this clonotype: The junction departs from germline at one end; a sequencing error may be responsible. As DNA, the CDR3 is TGTGCCAGCAACCCGGGACAGGGGGTTCGGGGCAATCGGCCCCAGCATTTT. Its protein is CASNPGQGVRGNRPQHF. This chain links TRBV6-1 with TRBJ1-5; 11 nucleotides align to TRBD1. Germline CDR1 is MNHNS and CDR2 is SASEGT. This CDR3 region has 17 residues.

This clonotype was counted at least ten times. The chain uses TRBV19 and TRBJ2-7; D is possibly TRBD2 (6 bases). Trimming pared 3 bases from V and 0 bases from J, leaving 9 bases between. Germline CDR1 LNHDA, CDR2 SQIVND (reference sequence). The CDR3 is 14 residues long. CDR3 amino acids: CASSMSGSSYEQYF. The DNA of the CDR3 is TGTGCCAGTAGTATGTCCGGGAGCTCCTACGAGCAGTACTTC.

This rearrangement joins TRBV19 to TRBJ2-6; TRBD1 might be the D (6 bases). This CDR3 spans 18 amino acids. Trimming took 4 bases from V and 1 from J, leaving 17 bases between them. Germline V gene data show CDR1 as LNHDA and CDR2 as SQIVND (reference sequence). The CDR3 loop is CASSTTGLWTSGANVLTF. The CDR3 nucleotides are TGTGCCAGTAGTACTACAGGGTTATGGACGTCTGGGGCCAACGTCCTGACTTTC.

This clonotype was counted many times. V and J are TRBV15 and TRBJ2-5; 9 bases match TRBD2. The V and J ends lost 1 base and 4 bases, in that order; junction bases with no gene match: 4. Germline V gene data show CDR1 as LNHNV and CDR2 as YYDKDF (reference sequence). This CDR3 contains 15 residues. The CDR3 nucleotides are TGTGCCACCAGCAGAGGGGGACTAGCTGGAGAGACCCAGTACTTC. Its translation is CATSRGGLAGETQYF.

The chain carries TRBV19 and TRBJ2-7, with 7 bases that match TRBD1. The CDR3 totals 15 residues. The ends lost 1 base at V and 0 bases at J; junction bases unmatched: 3. Looked up from germline, CDR1 is LNHDA and CDR2 is SQIVND (reference sequence). CDR3 loop: CASSIVTGPSYEQYF. The CDR3 DNA is TGTGCCAGTAGTATAGTGACAGGGCCCTCCTACGAGCAGTACTTC.

This clonotype was detected a few times. The chain carries TRBV5-1 and TRBJ2-1; D unclear. CDR1 and CDR2 (germline): SGHRS, YFSETQ. V gave up 3 bases and J gave up 3 bases, with 13 bases separating them. This CDR3 spans 15 amino acids. CDR3 bases: TGCGCCAGCAGCTCGACCGGGCCGCGCTACAATGAGCAGTTCTTC. Its protein product is CASSSTGPRYNEQFF.

This clonotype was counted ten times or more. The chain employs TRBV20-1 and TRBJ2-1, with 9 positions matching TRBD1. CDR1 and CDR2 (germline): DFQATT, SNEGSKA (reference sequence). The CDR3 is 15 amino acids. After removal of 6 bases from V and 4 bases from J, the junction contained 10 bases not matched to a gene. CDR3 bases: TGCAGTGCCCCCGGGGGGACAGGGTTTTACAATGAGCAGTTCTTC. Its protein is CSAPGGTGFYNEQFF.

CDR3 loop: CASTGWGLRNIQYF. CDR3 coding DNA: TGTGCCAGCACGGGATGGGGGCTTAGAAACATTCAGTACTTC. The V gene is TRBV6-2 or TRBV6-3, the J gene TRBJ2-4; TRBD1 might be the D (6 bases). Germline V CDR1 and CDR2: MNHEY, SVGEGT. There are 14 residues in the CDR3. V dropped 7 bases and J dropped 6 bases, with 16 bases sitting between them.

This chain joins TRBV28 and TRBJ2-1; TRBD2 matches at 10 bases. V lost 5 bases to trimming and J lost 5 bases; unmatched junction nucleotides: 6. Germline CDR1 is MDHEN and CDR2 is SYDVKM. There are 15 residues in the CDR3. CDR3: CASSPAGLANNEQFF. As DNA, the CDR3 is TGTGCCAGCAGTCCCGCGGGACTAGCGAACAATGAGCAGTTCTTC. Filled out from reference TRBV28 and TRBJ2-1, the complete variable domain reads DVKVTQSSRYLVKRTGEKVFLECVQDMDHENMFWYRQDPGLGLRLIYFSYDVKMKEKGDIPEGYSVSREKKERFSLILESASTNQTSMYLCASSPAGLANNEQFFGPGTRLTVL.

This clonotype was detected many times. The chain recombines TRBV3-1 with TRBJ2-3; 9 nucleotides align to TRBD2. This CDR3 region has 15 residues. CDR1 and CDR2 from the germline V gene are LGHDT and YNNKEL (reference sequence). After removal of 2 bases from V and 7 bases from J, the junction contained 7 bases not matched to a gene. CDR3 in DNA: TGTGCCAGCAGCCAATCACTAGCGGGCGTAAATACGCAGTATTTT. Residues: CASSQSLAGVNTQYF.

The table lists this clonotype with a few counts. V is TRBV6-1 and J is TRBJ2-3; 7 bases are shared with TRBD1. J was trimmed by 2 bases and V by 5 bases; bases with no gene match: 10. The germline gives CDR1 MNHNS, CDR2 SASEGT. This CDR3 comprises 16 residues. The CDR3, as DNA: TGTGCCAGCAGTCGCGACAGGGCCGACCTCACAGATACGCAGTATTTT. It codes for CASSRDRADLTDTQYF.

This clonotype was recorded at least ten times. The rearrangement uses TRBV12-5 and TRBJ2-7; 7 bases map to TRBD2. The CDR3 loop spans 12 amino acids. V trimming: 3 bases; J trimming: 9 bases; junction bases outside the gene matches: 5. CDR1 and CDR2 from the germline V gene are LGHNT and FRNRAP. The DNA for the CDR3 is TGTGCTAGTGGTTTTCGGTCGGGGGGGCAGTACTTC. Its translation is CASGFRSGGQYF.

This clonotype was recorded a few times. V is TRBV28 and J is TRBJ2-5; D unresolved. With 6 bases removed from V and 2 bases from J, the gap between germline ends came to 13 bases. Germline V lookup: CDR1 MDHEN, CDR2 SYDVKM. The CDR3 is made up of 14 amino acids. The CDR3 coding sequence is TGTGCCAGCAGCCCTAGGTTTAATCAAGAGACCCAGTACTTC. It specifies CASSPRFNQETQYF.

This clonotype came up many times. The CDR3: CASRAGVGDTQYF. In nucleotides, the CDR3 is TGTGCCAGCAGGGCCGGGGTTGGAGATACGCAGTATTTT. The rearrangement uses TRBV27 and TRBJ2-3; TRBD2 might be the D (5 bases). The germline CDR1 and CDR2 sequences are MNHEY and SMNVEV (reference sequence). The CDR3 is made up of 13 amino acids. The germline V and J ends were trimmed by 6 bases and 5 bases, with 12 bases remaining between them.

This clonotype was recorded many times. The chain is built from TRBV10-1 and TRBJ2-7; 9 nucleotides match TRBD1. The junction had 6 bases not matched to a gene; V was cut back by 2 bases and J by 4 bases. The CDR3 sequence is 15 residues long. CDR1 and CDR2 from the germline V gene are WNHNN and SYGVQD (reference sequence). The CDR3 nucleotides read TGCGCCAGCAGTGAGACGGGGACAGGGTCGTACGAGCAGTACTTC. Protein product: CASSETGTGSYEQYF.

This clonotype was counted many times. The chain links TRBV6-1 to TRBJ2-1; 8 nucleotides line up with TRBD1. The CDR3 extends over 17 amino acids. Germline loops: CDR1 MNHNS, CDR2 SASEGT. The V and J ends lost 5 bases and 6 bases, in that order; junction bases with no gene match: 15. CDR3 protein: CASSISLDRAGRNEQFF. DNA of the CDR3: TGTGCCAGCAGTATTAGCTTGGACAGGGCCGGGCGCAATGAGCAGTTCTTC.

This clonotype was picked up many times. The chain is built from TRBV7-2 and TRBJ1-1; D not certain. The CDR3 has 15 residues. Trimming pared 1 base from V and 1 base from J, leaving 10 bases between. The germline V gene encodes CDR1 SGHTA and CDR2 FQGNSA. CDR3 nucleotide sequence: TGTGCCAGCAGCTTAGAGGGCAGAAAGAACACTGAAGCTTTCTTT. Protein sequence: CASSLEGRKNTEAFF.

This clonotype was detected many times. The rearrangement joins TRBV27 to TRBJ1-3; D not certain. Looked up from germline, CDR1 is MNHEY and CDR2 is SMNVEV (reference sequence). The V gene lost 4 bases and the J gene lost 4 bases, with 17 bases spanning the gap. The CDR3 has 16 amino acids. In DNA form, the CDR3 reads TGTGCCAGCAGTTCGCGGCTGACTAAAGGGGGAAACACCATATATTTT. Residues: CASSSRLTKGGNTIYF.

This clonotype has only a few counts. V gene TRBV19 combines with J gene TRBJ2-2, with 9 positions matching TRBD1. The V segment lost 4 bases and the J segment 1 base; nucleotides outside the gene matches: 4. The CDR3 contains 16 residues. Per germline, CDR1 LNHDA and CDR2 SQIVND (reference sequence). In nucleotides, the CDR3 is TGTGCCAGTAGTAGACGGGGACAGGGGAACACCGGGGAGCTGTTTTTT. Translated: CASSRRGQGNTGELFF.

This clonotype was seen more than once but under ten times. The V call is TRBV20-1, the J call TRBJ2-1, with D possibly being TRBD1 (5 bases). Looked up from germline, CDR1 is DFQATT and CDR2 is SNEGSKA (reference sequence). The CDR3 totals 14 residues. The V gene lost 1 base and the J gene lost 4 bases, with 11 bases spanning the gap. The CDR3 bases are TGCAGTGCTAGAGTTCGGACAAATTACAATGAGCAGTTCTTC. Translation: CSARVRTNYNEQFF.

The rearrangement links TRBV3-1 to TRBJ2-5, with 11 bases lining up with TRBD2. The CDR3 runs to 16 residues. Germline V gene data show CDR1 as LGHDT and CDR2 as YNNKEL (reference sequence). Germline trimming cut 4 bases from V and 4 bases from J; bases unmatched to any gene: 8. The CDR3 coding sequence is TGTGCCAGCAGCCGTGTTAGCGGGAGGGCCGGAGAGACCCAGTACTTC. Its translation is CASSRVSGRAGETQYF.

This clonotype has at least ten counts. The rearrangement joins TRBV28 to TRBJ2-2; 9 positions match TRBD1. The J segment lost 6 bases and the V segment lost 7 bases, leaving 9 bases of the junction unmatched. The CDR3 totals 15 residues. Germline CDR1 is MDHEN and CDR2 is SYDVKM. The CDR3 DNA reads TGTGCCAGCAATGAAGGGACAGGGTTGGCCGGGGAGCTGTTTTTT. Amino acids: CASNEGTGLAGELFF. The entire variable domain, with the rest obtained from reference TRBV28 and TRBJ2-2, is as follows: DVKVTQSSRYLVKRTGEKVFLECVQDMDHENMFWYRQDPGLGLRLIYFSYDVKMKEKGDIPEGYSVSREKKERFSLILESASTNQTSMYLCASNEGTGLAGELFFGEGSRLTVL.